This T cell receptor beta chain was obtained from a study of CD8+ T cells in alopecia areata. Study details: Each day, treated patients took oral tofacitinib twice, at 5 to 10 mg per dose.

The investigators collected lesional scalp punch biopsies and peripheral blood from alopecia areata patients. As regards this clone: The antigen is not known.

The CDR3 sequence is 15 residues long. Trimming cost V 5 bases and J 1 base, with 12 bases left between them. Germline values: CDR1 LGHNA, CDR2 YNFKEQ. Extracted RNA was reverse transcribed into cDNA, the sequencing template. Assay: immunoSEQ multiplex PCR; the TCRdb copy retains only in-frame clones and omits some. The sample holds fewer than 200,000 clones; 50% to 70% are singletons and the top ten take around 15%. Study-wide points: Alphabeta T cells residing in normal skin are also sequenced in scalp samples.

This chain links TRBV4-2 with TRBJ2-1, with D hard to call. The specimen was CD4+ T cells sorted from blood, collected at week 0. This sequence originates from a human donor with alopecia areata. CDR3 in amino acids: CASSLRSISYNEQFF. The CDR3, as DNA: TGTGCCAGCAGCTTAAGGTCGATTTCCTACAATGAGCAGTTCTTC.